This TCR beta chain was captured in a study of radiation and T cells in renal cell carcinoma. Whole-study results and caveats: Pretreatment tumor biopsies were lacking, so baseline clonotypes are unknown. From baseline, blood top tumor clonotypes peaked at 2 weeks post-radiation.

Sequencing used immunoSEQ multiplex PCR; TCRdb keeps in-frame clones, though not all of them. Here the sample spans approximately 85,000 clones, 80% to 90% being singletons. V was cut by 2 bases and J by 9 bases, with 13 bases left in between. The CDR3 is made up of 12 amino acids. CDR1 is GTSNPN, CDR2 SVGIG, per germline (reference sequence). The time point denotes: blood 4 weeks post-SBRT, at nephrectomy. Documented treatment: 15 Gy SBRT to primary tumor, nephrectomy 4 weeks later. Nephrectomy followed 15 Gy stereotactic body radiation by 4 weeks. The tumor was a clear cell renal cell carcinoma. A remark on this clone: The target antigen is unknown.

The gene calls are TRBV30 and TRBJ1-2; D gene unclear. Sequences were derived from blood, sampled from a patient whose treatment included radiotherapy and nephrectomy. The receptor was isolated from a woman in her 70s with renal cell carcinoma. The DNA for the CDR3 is TGTGCCTGGAGTCCCAGTGAGGAACGCTACACCTTC. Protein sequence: CAWSPSEERYTF.